These T cell receptor beta chains were read from a single sample in a study of T cells in Graves' hyperthyroidism and ophthalmopathy. From the multiplex PCR reads, TCRdb called clonotypes with MiXCR, one entry per CDR3 protein. The table includes about 360,000 distinct CDR3 sequences, approximately 13% detected once. Sequenced input: blood. All receptors derive from a woman between 18 and 29 years old with Graves' hyperthyroidism. The CDR3 runs from the conserved cysteine through the conserved F or W. The order of the fields is CDR3 length, V gene, J gene, CDR3 protein.

15	TRBV19	TRBJ2-1	CATTEASGHYNEQFF
14	TRBV27	TRBJ2-7	CASSFTGTGNEQYF
15	TRBV5-4	TRBJ2-5	CASSLEWTGWETQYF
15	TRBV6-1	TRBJ2-3	CASRKSAGGPDTQYF
15	TRBV18	TRBJ1-6	CASSLERARNSPLHF
15	TRBV27	TRBJ2-1	CASSPWVSSYNEQFF
14	TRBV7-9	TRBJ2-7	CASSPPGLAIEQYF
13	TRBV6-1	TRBJ1-5	CASSPHAGQPQHF
13	TRBV12-3/TRBV12-4	TRBJ1-1	CASSFRRGAEAFF
14	TRBV28	TRBJ2-3	CASRDNWSTDTQYF
16	TRBV4-3	TRBJ1-2	CASSQDHRGQGIGYTF
17	TRBV25-1	TRBJ1-1	CASKVGRGQGLNTEAFF
17	TRBV28	TRBJ1-5	CASSLYRDRGTNQPQHF
19	TRBV6-2/TRBV6-3	TRBJ2-7	CASGYNGSPVLRLAYEQYF
16	TRBV28	TRBJ2-5	CASSLPGRDRGRAQYF
12	TRBV10-3	TRBJ2-1	CAISRTSNEQFF
12	TRBV5-1	TRBJ2-1	CASSPLAGDQFF